This TCR beta chain was captured in a study of blood T cell repertoires in COVID-19. Produced via immunoSEQ multiplex PCR; TCRdb's table is partial and in-frame only. This table has some 340,000 clones, about 89% appearing once. The CDR3 extends over 18 amino acids. V lost 0 bases to trimming and J lost 2 bases, with 19 bases between them. In germline, CDR1 is LGHNA, CDR2 YSLEER. The origin of this receptor is a woman in her 30s who had recovered from COVID-19. This sequence joins TRBV4-3 and TRBJ2-5, with D possibly TRBD2 on 6 matching bases. The sequencing sample was made of PBMCs or T cells enriched from blood (not recorded which). CDR3 amino acids: CASSQEKPGGAGQETQYF. The CDR3 coding sequence is TGCGCCAGCAGCCAAGAAAAACCCGGCGGGGCCGGGCAAGAGACCCAGTACTTC.